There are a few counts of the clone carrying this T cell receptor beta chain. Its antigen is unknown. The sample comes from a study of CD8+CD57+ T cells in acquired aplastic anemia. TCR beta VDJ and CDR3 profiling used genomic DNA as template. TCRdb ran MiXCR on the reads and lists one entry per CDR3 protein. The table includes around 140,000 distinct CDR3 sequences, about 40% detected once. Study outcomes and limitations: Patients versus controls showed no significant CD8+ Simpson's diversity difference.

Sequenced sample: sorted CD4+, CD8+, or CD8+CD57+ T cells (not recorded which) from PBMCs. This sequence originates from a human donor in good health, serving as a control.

CDR3 protein: CASSQLTPGKLFF. The CDR3 region has the DNA TGTGCCAGCAGCCAACTCACCCCGGGAAAACTGTTTTTT. The chain is built from TRBV3-1 and TRBJ1-4; D gene ambiguous. The CDR3 loop spans 13 amino acids. Germline V CDR1 and CDR2: LGHDT, YNNKEL (reference sequence). The germline V and J ends were trimmed by 2 bases and 10 bases, with 11 bases remaining between them.